What follows is one T cell receptor (beta chain) and its context. The data were obtained in a study of blood T cell repertoires in COVID-19. Study in general: Both acute and convalescent COVID-19 samples were obtained from the United States, Italy and Spain.

The CDR3 totals 17 residues. After removal of 1 base from V and 5 bases from J, the junction contained 12 bases not matched to a gene. Germline CDR1 and CDR2: SGHTA and FQGNSA. The table came from immunoSEQ multiplex PCR; TCRdb's copy has only in-frame clones and leaves some out. This repertoire shows roughly 200,000 clones, roughly four fifths found once; its top ten account for 4.4%. The material sequenced was peripheral blood. The sequence was obtained from a man aged 50-60 years with active or convalescent COVID-19. This chain links TRBV7-2 with TRBJ2-5; 8 nucleotides match TRBD2. DNA of the CDR3: TGTGCCAGCAGCTTAGTGTCCAGCGGGGGCCTCAAGGAGACCCAGTACTTC. The encoded protein is CASSLVSSGGLKETQYF.